These T cell receptor beta chains were read from a single sample in a study of blood T cells in healthy people across ages. Via MiXCR, TCRdb re-called the 5' RACE reads, giving one row per CDR3 protein. Of some 800,000 distinct CDR3 sequences in the sample, 25% were seen once. The sample also formed part of further work on T cells of mothers and their children.

Sequencing used blood. Receptors were obtained from a boy between 10 and 17 years old in good health. CDR3s leave out the opening cysteine and the closing phenylalanine or tryptophan. D genes are given only for firm matches. A clone size is listed for some rows: how often the clone was seen (once, few, many), or a class if it is expanded.

>TRBJ2-7|few|TRBD2|TRBV7-8
ASSSPTSGSPSYEQY
>TRBJ2-7|few|-|TRBV29-1
SVGGTITYEQY
>TRBJ2-1|few|-|TRBV5-1
ASSLVSGPGREDEQF
>TRBJ2-1|few|-|TRBV27
ASSQPGGYNEQF
>TRBJ2-7|-|-|TRBV5-5
ASSLWGQTYEQY
>TRBJ2-7|-|-|TRBV6-1
ASSEVVFSYEQY
>TRBJ2-3|-|TRBD2|TRBV20-1
SANIAGASDTQY
>-|-|TRBD2|TRBV11-3
ASSPRTSGADEQF
>TRBJ2-4|few|-|TRBV7-9
ASSSRGGDLAKNIQY
>TRBJ1-5|few|-|TRBV7-2
ASSPRGHDYSNQPQH
>-|-|-|TRBV12-3/TRBV12-4
ASSSIQSNEQF
>TRBJ1-1|-|TRBD1|TRBV6-5
ASKTDRVTEAF
>-|-|TRBD2|TRBV5-1
ASSVSDGGLAYEQY
>TRBJ2-7|few|-|TRBV7-3
ASSLEGTPKQY
>TRBJ2-7|few|-|TRBV6-5
ASSRGHAYEQY
>TRBJ2-5|many|TRBD1|TRBV20-1
SARYRGLETQY
>TRBJ1-2|few|TRBD1|TRBV29-1
SVMGTGGAGSYGYT
>TRBJ2-4|-|TRBD2|TRBV20-1
SARDTGLAAYLAKNVQY
>TRBJ2-1|many|-|TRBV6-5
ASSYSSYNEQF
>TRBJ2-7|many|TRBD2|TRBV6-1
ASSLAESSYEQY